This TCR beta chain originates from a study of cytomegalovirus exposure and HLA in healthy donors (dated by TCRdb to 2017 to 2019). Study-wide context: According to an earlier analysis of 550 to 750 of the donors, about 179 million T cells yielded 100 million or so unique TCR beta sequences and 250 to 350 Gb of sequence data. An early release covering roughly 600 HLA-typed donors comprised around 300 gigabases of sequencing data and around 80 million unique TCR sequences. Of the roughly 400 genotyped donors, 65% to 90% fell in the genetic ancestry cluster associated with self-reported Caucasian donors. The study was designed to test whether signatures of past pathogen exposure could be identified by cataloging public T cell receptors. The study used immunosequencing to profile the T cell repertoires of several hundred subjects and linked those repertoires to cytomegalovirus serostatus. In addition to the first cohort of hundreds of subjects, a separate validation cohort of around 110 different subjects was used. To predict cytomegalovirus infection status, the study combined high-throughput TCR immunosequencing, statistical association of individual TCRs with disease status, and machine learning. In a later analysis, previously published TCR beta repertoires from several hundred donors were re-analyzed and high-resolution HLA genotyping was added so that TCR occurrence patterns could be studied. In the later analysis, no new phenotypic data were used to find candidate immune exposures; instead, reliance was placed on TCR beta sequences and their occurrence across donors. An earlier analysis of 500 to 650 of the donors applied high-throughput TCR beta sequencing to assess whether each TCR beta V gene segment acted as functional or pseudogenic. Donor age, sex, ethnicity and CMV serostatus were collected together with the repertoire data. A later genetic analysis used genome-wide SNP genotypes for about 65% of the roughly 700 donors, treating that subset as a discovery cohort. Every repertoire in the discovery cohort had been generated on one and the same sequencing platform. Class I and class II HLA loci were covered by the typing at four-digit resolution. Typing coverage varied by locus: roughly 629-630 donors for A, B, C, DRB1 and DQB1; roughly 500 for DQA1; 600 to 610 for DPA1; around 450 for DPB1. A handful of DR-DQ haplotypes were handled as single units for association and clustering because linkage in the cohort was strong. Among about 360 genotyped donors of the cohort, an average of around 240,000 unique TCR beta nucleotide sequences were sequenced per donor, around 18% of them non-productive. Overall results and qualifications from the work: Linkage disequilibrium might explain the correlated functional status among segregating V segments, but an unknown experimental factor could not be excluded. Compared with the roughly 670-donor mean, donors in an Asian-associated ancestry cluster had fewer N-insertions in productive TCRs, according to a later genetic analysis. According to the authors, the approach could potentially be generalized to other disease states and immunological phenotypes. Most TCR sequences were seen in very few donors, while some public TCRs were found in many individuals. Because HLA typing was missing for some donors at each locus, association tests included only the typed subset. Because counts were too low, seventeen rarely observed V segments, including chromosome 9 orphons, were left out of the earlier analysis of a few hundred of the donors. Cytomegalovirus status was reported to be diagnosed by the classifier with high specificity and sensitivity in both the original and validation cohorts. A further reported finding was that TCR beta sequences accurately predicted the HLA-A and HLA-B alleles for most subjects in the first cohort. Three of the identified cytomegalovirus-associated TCR beta chains were confirmed in vitro to be specific for cytomegalovirus antigens. In a later analysis, 15,000 to 20,000 TCR beta sequences were associated with specific HLA alleles at a false discovery rate of 0.05. In a later analysis, several top co-occurrence clusters were reported to appear linked to parvovirus B19, influenza, CMV and Epstein-Barr virus. V-gene and J-gene trimming of TCR beta chains was associated with a missense DCLRE1C variant in a later genetic analysis, and the association was replicated in an independent cohort. CMV serostatus was the only immune exposure information available for the cohort. In a later analysis, the rate of TCR association differed among HLA loci, with DRB1 alleles having the most associated TCRs and HLA-C alleles having the fewest. This cohort had only TCR beta chains sequenced, and the lack of alpha or paired-chain data limited which features could be detected. Sequencing depth was assumed to be roughly uniform across donors in the presence/absence analyses, though that assumption may not hold. A group of highly shared sequence variants was considered likely to be a technical artifact of the sequencing pipeline. In the study, 164 TCR beta chains were listed as associated with cytomegalovirus. Most CMV-associated TCR beta chains appeared to be HLA-restricted in a later analysis, and the HLA associations seemed to be driven largely by CMV exposure. In an earlier analysis of some 540 of the donors, most TCR beta V segments appeared in productive rearrangements about 87% or about 30% of the time, broadly matching IMGT annotations. Because the 87-base-pair reads could not distinguish some IMGT-functional V segments, including TRBV6-2 and TRBV6-3, those segments were excluded. A later analysis found that HLA-associated TCR beta chains were more clonally expanded and had lower generation probabilities than equally common non-associated chains. When HLA alleles, especially DR and DQ, strongly co-occurred, TCR associations were difficult to assign to individual alleles.

As regards this clone: It lacks a known antigen. The input lacks base qualities; no much larger clone sits a single base away.

The method behind the library was the immunoSEQ multiplex PCR assay. For the multiplex PCR, a mixture combining 60 forward primers for TCR Vbeta segments and 13 reverse primers for TCR Jbeta segments was used. Amplification of the CDR3 region of rearranged TCR beta genes was performed with a multiplex PCR assay on genomic DNA. On the Illumina HiSeq System, the amplified TCR beta libraries were sequenced as 87-base-pair reads. The published analysis was carried out like this. A later analysis tallied around 87 million unique TCR beta chains across the 610 or so repertoires, and some 10 million of those chains were shared by two or more donors. A nearest-neighbor algorithm error-corrected the raw reads and collapsed the reads into unique sequences, merging closely related sequences to remove PCR and sequencing errors. To assign V, D and J gene segments, CDR3 sequences were aligned to IMGT reference sequences. For a sequence to be retained, a match of at least six nucleotides to both a V gene segment and a J gene segment was required. A rearrangement counted as productive if the CDR3 had no stop codons and remained in frame with V and J, and every other rearrangement counted as non-productive. Following IMGT convention, CDR3 was defined as the stretch from the second conserved V-encoded cysteine up to the conserved J-encoded phenylalanine. In an earlier analysis of 550 to 650 of the donors, sequences lacking an unambiguous match to a single V gene segment were excluded. In an earlier analysis of some 590 of the donors, a V segment was called functional when productive rearrangements were above 56.7%, and segregating when the standard deviation between donors exceeded 5%. To diagnose cytomegalovirus status from the catalog of TCR beta chain sequences, a statistical classification framework was built. A later analysis assigned V and J genes by comparing TCR nucleotide sequences with IMGT/GENE-DB human TR gene sequences. In a later analysis, CDR3 sequences and most-parsimonious VDJ recombination scenarios were assigned using the TCRdist pipeline. In a later analysis, each TCR beta chain was defined by its CDR3 amino acid sequence together with its V-gene family, and reads lacking a unique V-gene family were excluded. As a way to deal with suspected cross-contamination and a sequencing artifact, a later analysis dropped over 550 nucleotide sequences that were highly shared and had low generation probability. For each public chain, a later analysis derived a clonal expansion index from normalized ranks of inferred template counts within each repertoire. A later analysis computed generation probabilities with a VDJ recombination model fitted to out-of-frame rearrangements, and checked the results against IGoR. In a later analysis, hypergeometric tests were used to score TCR-TCR, TCR-HLA and TCR-CMV co-occurrence, with a repertoire-size bias correction applied to TCR pairs. A later analysis estimated false discovery rates by permuting HLA or CMV assignments 20 times. In a later analysis, co-occurring TCRs were grouped using DBSCAN, with TCRdist sequence similarity added in when clustering inside HLA-allele-positive subsets. Repertoires with fewer than 30,000 or more than 120,000 public chains were left out of co-occurrence clustering, as were about 5 repertoires with anomalous nucleotide sharing. TCRdb stores this immuneACCESS table with in-frame sequences only. Part of the clones is absent; in the studies checked, under half of the shortfall reflects unresolved V genes, and no reason is known for the rest. That table gives V, J and clone size, and the DNA gave D and trimming. Here the sample has about 200,000 clones; 75% to 90% occur a single time. The ten top clones hold less than 3.5% of the sample.

In total, 630 or so healthy bone marrow donors made up the cohort. All cohort members were sampled while nominally healthy, although unrecorded immune exposures were likely present. The donor tested CMV seronegative and was one of the 352 seronegative cohort members. A peripheral blood sample was collected from each donor, and TCR beta sequencing was performed on peripheral blood mononuclear cells. The Qiagen DNeasy Blood Extraction Kit was used to extract genomic DNA from the blood cell samples. The CDR3, from cysteine to phenylalanine, totals 15 residues. The CDR3 DNA has 45 bases and is translated from base 1. CDR1 LNHDA and CDR2 SQIVND are derived from the germline V gene (reference sequence). Trimming takes 5 bases from V and 1 base from J, and the germline ends sit 14 bases apart.

Sequencing was carried out using PBMCs. The chain is assembled from TRBV19 and TRBJ1-1; possibly the D gene is TRBD1, per 6 matching bases. This clonotype was obtained from a middle-aged woman in good health and CMV-seronegative. The CDR3 in this case is CASSPRSTGNTEAFF. DNA sequence: TGTGCCAGTAGTCCGAGATCGACAGGGAACACTGAAGCTTTCTTT. When the CDR3 is completed using the reference TRBV19 and TRBJ1-1 genes on either side, the full variable domain is DGGITQSPKYLFRKEGQNVTLSCEQNLNHDAMYWYRQDPGQGLRLIYYSQIVNDFQKGDIAEGYSVSREKKESFPLTVTSAQKNPTAFYLCASSPRSTGNTEAFFGQGTRLTVV.